This T cell receptor (beta chain) is drawn from a study of T cells in Graves' hyperthyroidism and ophthalmopathy (dated by TCRdb to between 2018 and 2020). Some background on the complete study: Peripheral blood was collected at initial diagnosis, before any treatment. TCR V-J signatures able to tell the groups apart were searched for in a discovery cohort of some 97 patients, of whom over 40 had Graves' ophthalmopathy and 55 to 60 had stable Graves' hyperthyroidism. An independent validation cohort of under 20 hyperthyroidism patients and about 16 patients who later progressed to ophthalmopathy tested prospective prediction of ophthalmopathy. The 100 or so discovery patients were randomly split 7:3 into training and test sets. In more than five Graves' hyperthyroidism patients, the study also compared T-cell repertoires from thyroid tissue with T-cell repertoires from blood. Once sampling was done, hyperthyroidism patients were given methimazole at a starting dose of 30 mg daily, whereas ophthalmopathy patients were given high-dose intravenous methylprednisolone. The paper describes TCR Vbeta CDR3 sequencing of around 140 peripheral blood samples, made up of 43 ophthalmopathy patients, some 76 hyperthyroidism patients and 17 progressor patients. The paper as a whole reports these results and caveats: A model built on a 13 V-J signature distinguished ophthalmopathy from stable hyperthyroidism, reaching 87.88% sensitivity and under 84% specificity in cross-validation and 80%/75% in testing. Sample size was not statistically predetermined, and investigators were not blinded to group allocation. Blood samples also contained most of the expanded thyroid clonotypes (frequency above 0.001), which suggests that blood repertoires may reflect thyroid immune responses. During validation, the model predicted progression to ophthalmopathy a median of around 6 months ahead of onset, with 70.59% sensitivity and about 72% specificity.

The CDR3 has 12 amino acids, counting the end cysteine and phenylalanine. Just CDR3 DNA is preserved here, 36 bases in frame from base 1. CDR1 SQVTM and CDR2 ANQGSEA were looked up in the germline V gene. V loses 6 bases of germline sequence and J loses 7 bases, and the interval between the two ends is 16 bases. Ophthalmopathy patients had moderately to severely active disease, Clinical Activity Score of at least 3, NOSPECS grade of at least 4, and duration under 3 months. The study excluded patients with uncontrolled infections, other autoimmune diseases, pregnancy or lactation. Clinical symptoms, serum thyroxine and TRAb, thyroid ultrasound, and orbital computed tomography formed the basis for the diagnoses. Ficoll-Paque density gradient centrifugation was used to isolate PBMCs from around 10 ml of fresh peripheral blood. Total RNA was extracted with Trizol reagent, and quality was checked on an Agilent 2100 Bioanalyzer.

The TCR beta CDR3 regions were amplified from RNA transcripts. The TCR CDR3 was subjected to a first round of RT-PCR using the HTBI primer set and the Qiagen OneStep RT-PCR kit. A second multiplex PCR round built the libraries, followed by size selection and purification. Libraries were sequenced paired-end with 100 bp reads on an Illumina HiSeq2000. The study's processing was this. SOAPnuke was used to process the raw data, throwing out any read that contained adapters or uncalled bases, had a mean Phred below 15, or lacked an exact constant-primer or identifier match. High-quality paired reads were merged using COPE v1.2.5, and each unique nucleotide sequence was defined as a clonotype. Clonotypes were aligned to IMGT TRBV, TRBD and TRBJ reference segments using MiTCR v1.1. Only V-J combinations with frequency above 0.0001, covering 98% to 99.2% of repertoires, were analysed. The TCS score was defined as the ratio of F50 (clonal expansion) to E x V (chaos), calculated using BLOSUM62-based TCRdist between CDR3 peptides within each V-J. Welch's t-statistics and random forest reduced fewer than 550 V-J features to about 13, which were used in a naive Bayes classifier (R e1071). TCRdb's own reprocessing of the public reads used fastp at Q25 and MiXCR and kept productive beta chains. Each record represents a unique CDR3 protein, reported with the most common genes and DNA among its rows. The V and J calls come from TCRdb's annotation, not from the publication. This sample is represented by 600,000 or so distinct CDR3 sequences; 13% to 15% of them were singletons. Of the sample, around 12% is held by the ten largest clones.

As regards this clonotype: This clone's antigen is unknown. The record has no base qualities; no much larger clone is one base away.

The chain uses TRBV29-1 and TRBJ2-7, and possibly TRBD1, on 6 matching bases. This receptor was identified in a woman aged 45-65 years with Graves' ophthalmopathy. Sequencing was carried out using blood. The CDR3 reads as follows: CSVESTGPEQYF. The sequenced DNA is TGCAGCGTAGAATCGACAGGACCAGAGCAGTACTTC.